These 7 T cell receptor beta chains share one sample of origin, sequenced in a study of immune cell composition in non-small cell lung cancer. Sequenced by immunoSEQ multiplex PCR; TCRdb stores in-frame clones only, minus some. This sample carries about 4,900 clones, 72% of them seen once, and the ten largest clones take 11% to 15%. The normal lung sample lay at least 3 cm, and maximally far, from the tumour. What was sequenced was non-adjacent lung tissue. The receptors were gathered from a human donor with non-small cell lung cancer.

The V gene is TRBV9, the J gene TRBJ2-7, with TRBD1 matching 12 bases. This CDR3 spans 15 amino acids. The germline V gene encodes CDR1 SGDLS and CDR2 YYNGEE. Trimming removed 4 bases from V and 4 bases from J; junction bases left unmatched: 6. The CDR3 DNA reads as TGTGCCAGCAGCTCGGGGACAGGGGGCGCTTACGAGCAGTACTTC. It specifies CASSSGTGGAYEQYF.

The chain uses TRBV7-8 and TRBJ2-3; D call uncertain. The CDR3 runs to 13 residues. V gave up 2 bases and J gave up 0 bases, with 3 bases separating them. The V gene's germline CDR1 is SGHVS and CDR2 FQNEAQ. CDR3: CASSLYSTDTQYF. CDR3 DNA: TGTGCCAGCAGCTTATATAGCACAGATACGCAGTATTTT.

The gene calls are TRBV18 and TRBJ2-7; maybe TRBD1 (6 bases). V lost 8 bases, J lost 0 bases, and 11 bases lay in between. CDR3 size: 13 residues. The germline V gene encodes CDR1 KGHSH and CDR2 LQKENI. The DNA for the CDR3 is TGTGCCAGCCTTGCGGACAGCTCCTACGAGCAGTACTTC. Residues: CASLADSSYEQYF.

The chain combines TRBV6-1 with TRBJ2-7, with 7 bases aligning to TRBD2. Germline-derived CDR1 and CDR2 are MNHNS and SASEGT. The V segment lost 3 bases and the J segment 4 bases; nucleotides outside the gene matches: 6. The CDR3 totals 14 residues. CDR3 region: CASSEPGLVYEQYF. The CDR3 DNA reads as TGTGCCAGCAGTGAGCCCGGACTAGTTTACGAGCAGTACTTC.

The genes are TRBV9 and TRBJ1-2, with 9 bases aligning to TRBD1. Trimming removed 0 bases from V and 13 bases from J; junction bases left unmatched: 13. The germline V gene encodes CDR1 SGDLS and CDR2 YYNGEE. This CDR3 spans 15 amino acids. In DNA form, the CDR3 reads TGTGCCAGCAGCGTAGCTACTTTGGGGACAGGGCACCCCACCTTC. Protein: CASSVATLGTGHPTF. The complete variable domain, with remaining parts taken from reference TRBV9 and TRBJ1-2, reads DSGVTQTPKHLITATGQRVTLRCSPRSGDLSVYWYQQSLDQGLQFLIQYYNGEERAKGNILERFSAQQFPDLHSELNLSSLELGDSALYFCASSVATLGTGHPTFGSGTRLTVV.

The chain is built from TRBV19 and TRBJ2-2; 14 bases align to TRBD2. J gave up 6 bases and V 5 bases, and 5 bases lay outside the gene matches. The germline CDR1 and CDR2 sequences are LNHDA and SQIVND (reference sequence). There are 16 residues in the CDR3. For the CDR3, the DNA is TGTGCCAGTAGTTTCCGACTAGCGGGGGGGCCCGGGGAGCTGTTTTTT. Its translation: CASSFRLAGGPGELFF. The whole variable domain, filled in from reference TRBV19 and TRBJ2-2, reads DGGITQSPKYLFRKEGQNVTLSCEQNLNHDAMYWYRQDPGQGLRLIYYSQIVNDFQKGDIAEGYSVSREKKESFPLTVTSAQKNPTAFYLCASSFRLAGGPGELFFGEGSRLTVL.

This clone was seen just once. The V gene is TRBV6-6, the J gene TRBJ2-7; 9 bases are a match to TRBD1. V trimming: 3 bases; J trimming: 4 bases; junction bases outside the gene matches: 10. This CDR3 has 16 residues. Looked up from germline, CDR1 is MNHNY and CDR2 is SVGAGI (reference sequence). The CDR3 sequence is CASSYSAGQGSYEQYF. The CDR3 bases are TGTGCCAGCAGTTATAGTGCAGGACAGGGGTCTTACGAGCAGTACTTC.